This passage covers 9 T cell receptor beta chains from one sample sequenced in a study of CD8 T cells in ankylosing spondylitis. Via MiXCR, TCRdb re-called the 5' RACE reads, giving one row per CDR3 protein. The table includes 200,000 to 300,000 distinct CDR3 sequences, less than 9.5% detected once. Source material: blood, either unsorted or a sorted T cell fraction (not recorded which). The receptors were sampled from a female donor with ankylosing spondylitis or in good health (not recorded which).

This clonotype came up a few times. The V gene is TRBV15, the J gene TRBJ1-5, with TRBD1 as a possible D gene (6 bases). This CDR3 comprises 24 residues. CDR1 is LNHNV, CDR2 YYDKDF, per germline (reference sequence). The CDR3 coding sequence is TGTTGCATCTTGGGGGCCTCTGGGGTTTGCCACACTCATGATGCACTGTGTAGCAATCAGCCCCAGCATTTT. It specifies CCILGASGVCHTHDALCSNQPQHF.

This clonotype occurred a few times. This rearrangement joins TRBV7-8 to TRBJ1-2; TRBD1 is a possible D gene (6 bases). The CDR3 sequence is 15 residues long. Trimming shortened V by 0 bases and J by 2 bases, and 10 bases separated the two germline ends. Germline assignment: CDR1 SGHVS and CDR2 FQNEAQ. The CDR3 protein is CASSLARQVNYGYTF. In DNA, the CDR3 is TGTGCCAGCAGCTTAGCGCGACAGGTCAACTATGGCTACACCTTC.

As regards this clonotype: Possible read error: a much larger clone is one base away. The J gene is TRBJ2-3, the V gene TRBV7-2, with D possibly TRBD2 on 6 matching bases. Germline V gives CDR1 SGHTA, CDR2 FQGNSA. The CDR3 has 15 amino acids. The CDR3 region has the DNA TGTGCCTGCAGCTTAGCCGGGACTAGCACAGATACGCAGTATTTT. Translation: CACSLAGTSTDTQYF.

With respect to this clonotype: At one end the junction does not follow the germline gene, possibly because of a read error. This chain uses TRBV6-5 with TRBJ2-1; no definite D call. Germline CDR1 is MNHEY and CDR2 is SVGAGI. The CDR3 runs 16 residues. For the CDR3, the DNA is TGTGCCAGCAGTTACTTCAAAACAGAGAGTGGTGGTGAGCAGCTCTTC. It yields the protein CASSYFKTESGGEQLF.

The sample holds many counts of this clonotype. The chain has TRBV5-1 and TRBJ2-1; D is possibly TRBD2 (5 bases). V dropped 4 bases and J dropped 0 bases, with 11 bases sitting between them. Germline V gene lookup returns CDR1 SGHRS and CDR2 YFSETQ. There are 15 residues in the CDR3. The CDR3 is CASSPGWGSYNEQFF. CDR3 coding DNA: TGCGCCAGCAGCCCGGGGTGGGGCTCCTACAATGAGCAGTTCTTC.

In its sample, this clonotype was seen a few times. The gene calls are TRBV20-1 and TRBJ1-6, with TRBD1 matching over 8 bases. J was trimmed by 7 bases and V by 0 bases; bases with no gene match: 11. Germline assignment: CDR1 DFQATT and CDR2 SNEGSKA (reference sequence). There are 17 residues in the CDR3. The CDR3 coding sequence is TGCAGTGCTAGAGATCAAGGGCAGGGGGCGGACAATTCACCCCTCCACTTT. It specifies CSARDQGQGADNSPLHF.

This clonotype was found many times. V and J are TRBV29-1 and TRBJ1-2; D unclear. Per germline, CDR1 SQVTM and CDR2 ANQGSEA. The CDR3 is 12 residues long. V was clipped by 1 base and J by 3 bases, with 6 bases between them. CDR3 coding DNA: TGCAGCGTTGAAGGGGTAGACTATGGCTACACCTTC. This translates into CSVEGVDYGYTF.

This clonotype was picked up many times. The genes are TRBV10-3 and TRBJ2-3; D may match TRBD1 or TRBD2 (5 bases each). The CDR3 runs to 14 residues. Germline CDR1 and CDR2: ENHRY and SYGVKD. V dropped 10 bases and J dropped 0 bases, with 14 bases sitting between them. DNA for the CDR3: TGTGCCACGGGGACGAGGGCAAGCACAGATACGCAGTATTTT. This gives the protein CATGTRASTDTQYF.

The chain carries TRBV6-2 or TRBV6-3 and TRBJ2-1; perhaps TRBD2 as D (5 bases). The CDR3 sequence is 15 residues long. Germline V gene sequence: CDR1 MNHEY, CDR2 SVGEGT. Trimming removed 7 bases from V and 8 bases from J, with 21 bases in between. The CDR3 DNA reads TGTGCCAGCACTCCGGACTCCCTGGGGATGGATGAGCAGTTCTTC. Translation: CASTPDSLGMDEQFF.